This T cell receptor beta chain comes out of a study of CD8+ T cells in alopecia areata. V was pared by 2 bases and J by 1 base, with 12 bases between. CDR1 is SGHDT, CDR2 YYEEEE, per germline. The CDR3 contains 15 residues. TCR sequencing used cDNA made by reverse transcription of extracted RNA. Repertoires were generated with immunoSEQ multiplex PCR, while TCRdb's copy carries only in-frame clones and drops some. The data hold 10,000 to 15,000 clones, with about two thirds observed a single time. Sample treatment: oral pan-JAK inhibitor, 5-10 mg twice daily. Researchers gathered lesional scalp punch biopsies and peripheral blood from patients with alopecia areata.

This TCR was sampled from a human donor with alopecia areata. This rearrangement joins TRBV5-6 to TRBJ1-1, with TRBD1 as a possible D gene (6 bases). Material: skin, obtained at week 4, from a patient treated with tofacitinib. In DNA, the CDR3 is TGTGCCAGCAGCTTACGGGGGCTAGGGAACACTGAAGCTTTCTTT. The encoded protein is CASSLRGLGNTEAFF.